This TCR beta chain was documented in a study of blood T cell repertoires in COVID-19 (dated by TCRdb to about 2020). In terms of the full investigation: Samples from collaborators originated in the United States, Italy and Spain and spanned both the acute and convalescent phases of COVID-19. Sample metadata almost always included a de-identified subject ID, COVID-19 status, age in years and sex. The material from the prospective study consisted of cDNA or gDNA derived from T cells, B-cell-depleted T cells, or PBMCs. Where available, HLA class I and class II types were taken from metadata supplied by the sample provider and were not determined by assay-based typing. The dataset comprised deeply sampled blood TCRbeta repertoires from subjects exposed to, actively infected with, or recovered from COVID-19. Samples came from the ongoing ImmuneRACE study (first 160 participants) plus 1,254 subjects from 6 global collaborators. The repertoires were released in a freely available public database intended as a resource for research on the immune response to SARS-CoV-2. Paper-wide results and their limitations: The amount of clinical and demographic metadata varied by source and participant and was provided uncurated.

Another Seattle source contributed samples from volunteer blood donors who had recovered from COVID-19. Each collaborating institution followed its own protocols to collect whole blood in K2EDTA tubes. For TCRbeta analysis, collaborator samples were shipped as frozen whole blood, as isolated PBMCs, or as DNA extracted from either sample type. TCRbeta CDR3 regions were amplified from genomic DNA by means of the immunoSEQ Assay, a bias-controlled multiplex PCR. Per the original workflow: Within the assay, amplification of reference gene primers was used to estimate how many nucleated cells each sample contained. Sequence reads were collapsed and filtered to measure the absolute abundance of every unique TCRbeta CDR3 rearrangement. For each sample, productive Simpson clonality was calculated by taking the square root of Simpson's diversity index across productive rearrangements. Sourced from immuneACCESS, this table was stored by TCRdb with only in-frame sequences that have V and J called. A share of the clones is absent; for the studies checked, an unresolved V gene accounts for under half, and the remainder has no known explanation. V and J calls and clone size are as listed in that table; D and trimming were resolved from the DNA. The sample table holds 300,000 to 350,000 clones, of which around 91% were seen once. The biggest ten clones account for roughly 3.5% of the sample.

Based on the germline V gene (reference sequence), the CDR1 and CDR2 sequences are SEHNR and FQNEAQ. Ends trimmed: V by 0 bases, J by 5 bases; bases unmatched to a gene: 7. Including cysteine and phenylalanine, the CDR3 has 16 amino acids. Here the CDR3 DNA is all that survives: 48 bases in frame from base 1. As to this clone: This receptor's antigen is unknown. No base quality values were provided; no much bigger clone lies one nucleotide off.

This chain is built from TRBV7-9 and TRBJ2-1; the junction holds 7 bases that match TRBD2. The sequence derives from a woman between 18 and 29 years old who had recovered from COVID-19. Input material: peripheral blood. The bases are TGTGCCAGCAGCTTAGCGGCGGGGGTGAGGAACAATGAGCAGTTCTTC. This yields the protein CASSLAAGVRNNEQFF.